The T cell receptor (beta chain) under discussion was sequenced for a study of type 1 and type 2 diabetes patients. As for the study in general: Participants included type 1 and type 2 diabetes patients plus nondiabetic controls.

Genomic DNA was the PCR template. Amplification of the beta chain CDR3 used 30 forward and 13 reverse multiplex primers. One entry per CDR3 protein results from TCRdb running MiXCR on the multiplex PCR reads. The data contain fewer than 350,000 distinct CDR3 sequences, 45% to 60% of them singletons. CDR1 and CDR2 (germline): SEHNR, FQNEAQ (reference sequence). V lost 5 bases and J lost 5; bases outside the gene matches: 11. The CDR3 consists of 16 residues. This receptor was taken from a man younger than 30 with type 2 diabetes. The chain recombines TRBV7-9 with TRBJ2-1; the match to TRBD2 covers 8 bases. The material sequenced was peripheral blood mononuclear cells (PBMCs). CDR3 in amino acids: CASSPPSGRENNEQFF. The CDR3 coding sequence is TGTGCCAGCAGCCCCCCTTCCGGGAGGGAAAACAATGAGCAGTTCTTC.